This TCR beta chain was identified in a study of T cells expressing NK-cell markers. As for the study in general: Underlying the TCR beta repertoires were sorted CD3+CD56+NKG2C+, CD3+CD56+NKG2C- and CD3+CD56-NKG2C+ T cells. Among eight sequenced donors, seven carried HCMV seropositivity while one was seronegative.

As the method of synthesis, 5'RACE template switching with UMIs yielded TCR beta cDNA. TCRdb reprocessed the 5' RACE reads, keeping one entry per CDR3 protein, no DNA. Its table lists roughly 350,000 distinct CDR3 sequences. There are 14 residues in the CDR3. The sequence was collected from a man aged 18 to 69 in good health. Sequenced: blood T cells: a sorted CD56 or NKG2C T cell subset, CD4+ or CD8+ T cells, or bulk PBMC T cells (not recorded which). The rearrangement links TRBV12-3 or TRBV12-4 to TRBJ2-2; with no DNA, the TCRdb D assignment of TRBD2 cannot be verified. The CDR3 sequence is CASSYWTSPGELFF.